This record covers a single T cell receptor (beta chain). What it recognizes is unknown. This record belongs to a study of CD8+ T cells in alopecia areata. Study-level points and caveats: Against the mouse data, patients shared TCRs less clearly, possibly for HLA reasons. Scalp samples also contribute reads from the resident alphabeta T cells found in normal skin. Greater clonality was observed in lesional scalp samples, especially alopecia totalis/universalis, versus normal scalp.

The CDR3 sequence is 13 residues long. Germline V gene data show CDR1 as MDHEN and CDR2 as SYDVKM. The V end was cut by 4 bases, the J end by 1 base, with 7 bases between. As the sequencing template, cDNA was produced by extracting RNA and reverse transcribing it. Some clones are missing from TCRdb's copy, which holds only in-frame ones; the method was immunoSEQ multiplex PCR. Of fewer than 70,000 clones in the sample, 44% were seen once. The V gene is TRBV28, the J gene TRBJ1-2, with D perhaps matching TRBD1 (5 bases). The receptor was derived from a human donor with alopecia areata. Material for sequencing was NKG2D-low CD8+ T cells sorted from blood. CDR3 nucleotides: TGTGCCAGCAGTTATGACAGTAACTATGGCTACACCTTC. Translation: CASSYDSNYGYTF.